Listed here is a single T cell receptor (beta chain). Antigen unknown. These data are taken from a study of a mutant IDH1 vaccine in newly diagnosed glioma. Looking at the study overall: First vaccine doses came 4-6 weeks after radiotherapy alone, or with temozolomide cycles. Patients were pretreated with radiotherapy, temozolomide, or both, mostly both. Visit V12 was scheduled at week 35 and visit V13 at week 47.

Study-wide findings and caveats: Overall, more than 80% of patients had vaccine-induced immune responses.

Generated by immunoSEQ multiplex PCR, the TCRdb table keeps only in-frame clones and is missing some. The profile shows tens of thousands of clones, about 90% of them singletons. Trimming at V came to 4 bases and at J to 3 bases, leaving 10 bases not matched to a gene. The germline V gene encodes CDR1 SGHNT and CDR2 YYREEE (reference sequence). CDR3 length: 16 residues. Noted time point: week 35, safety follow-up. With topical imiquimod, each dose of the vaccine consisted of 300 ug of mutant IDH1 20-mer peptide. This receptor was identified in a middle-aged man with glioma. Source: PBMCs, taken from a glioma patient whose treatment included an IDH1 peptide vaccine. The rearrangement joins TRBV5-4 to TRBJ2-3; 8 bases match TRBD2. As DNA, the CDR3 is TGTGCCAGCAGCGAAGGAGCGGGAGTGGGTACAGATACGCAGTATTTT. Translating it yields CASSEGAGVGTDTQYF.